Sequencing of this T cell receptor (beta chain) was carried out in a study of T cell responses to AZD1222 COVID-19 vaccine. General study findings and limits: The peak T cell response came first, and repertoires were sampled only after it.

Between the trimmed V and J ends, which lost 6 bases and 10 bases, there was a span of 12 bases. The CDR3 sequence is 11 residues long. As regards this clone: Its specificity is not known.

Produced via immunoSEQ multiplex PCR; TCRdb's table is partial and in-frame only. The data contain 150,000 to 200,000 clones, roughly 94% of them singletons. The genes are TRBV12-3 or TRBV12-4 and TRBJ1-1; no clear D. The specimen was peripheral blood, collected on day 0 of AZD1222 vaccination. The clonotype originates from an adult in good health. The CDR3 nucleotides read TGTGCCAGCAGCTTCGGGGTGCGAGCTTTCTTT. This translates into CASSFGVRAFF.